This T cell receptor beta chain was recorded in a study of blood T cell repertoires in COVID-19. Whole-study context: COVID-19 samples, acute and convalescent, were from the United States, Italy and Spain. T cells, B-cell-depleted T cells, or PBMCs supplied cDNA or gDNA.

Losses at the gene ends were 1 base for V and 0 bases for J; bases not matched to a gene: 5. The CDR3 length is 18 residues. CDR1 MGHRA and CDR2 YSYEKL come from the germline V gene. In the original workflow: How many nucleated cells were present was estimated from reference gene primer amplification. Profiling relied on immunoSEQ multiplex PCR, and the TCRdb table lists in-frame clones only, not all of them. The DNA gave D and trimming, while V, J and clone size come from that table. The sample yields under 200,000 clones, approximately 90% seen once. Sequenced sample: peripheral blood. The V call is TRBV4-1, the J call TRBJ2-2; 10 bases line up with TRBD2. The source is a woman of 80 years or more in a cohort sampled during active or convalescent COVID-19. CDR3 coding DNA: TGCGCCAGCAGCCAAGTCACTAGCGGGACCGCGAACACCGGGGAGCTGTTTTTT. This sequence encodes CASSQVTSGTANTGELFF.